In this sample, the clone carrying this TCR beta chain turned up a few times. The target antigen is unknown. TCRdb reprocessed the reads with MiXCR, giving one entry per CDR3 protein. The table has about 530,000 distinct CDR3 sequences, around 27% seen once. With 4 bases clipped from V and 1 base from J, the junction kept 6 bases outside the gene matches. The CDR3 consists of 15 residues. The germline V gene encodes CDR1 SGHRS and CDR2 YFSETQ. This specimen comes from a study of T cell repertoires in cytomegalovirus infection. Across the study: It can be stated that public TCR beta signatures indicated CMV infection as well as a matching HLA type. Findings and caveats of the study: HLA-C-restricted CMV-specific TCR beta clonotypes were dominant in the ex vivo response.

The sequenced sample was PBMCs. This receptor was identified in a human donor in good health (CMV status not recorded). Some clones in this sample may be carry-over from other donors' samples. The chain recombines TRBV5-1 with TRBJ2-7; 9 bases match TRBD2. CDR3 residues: CASSPIAGVSYEQYF. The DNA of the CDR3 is TGCGCCAGCAGCCCGATAGCGGGAGTTTCCTACGAGCAGTACTTC.